The clone carrying this T cell receptor (beta chain) appeared many times. As yet, its antigen is unknown. V gave up 7 bases and J gave up 4 bases; unmatched junction bases: 8. CDR1 MDHEN and CDR2 SYDVKM come from the germline V gene. The CDR3 covers 14 residues. This record belongs to a study of blood T cells in healthy people across ages. Whole-study context: Researchers report that template switching captured about one barcoded beta molecule per two T cells.

General study results and limits: The unsorted PBMCs prevented any conclusive comparison of naive versus antigen-experienced cells.

The authors ran a second PCR of roughly 6 to 12 cycles using a sample-barcoded 5' primer and a J-beta primer mix. TCRdb fed the 5' RACE reads into MiXCR, producing one record per CDR3 protein. The sample has 550,000 to 650,000 distinct CDR3 sequences, about 30% seen once. The specimen sequenced was blood. The chain recombines TRBV28 with TRBJ2-5; 8 nucleotides align to TRBD1. This clonotype was obtained from an elderly woman in good health. The CDR3: CASILQGAGETQYF. The CDR3 nucleotides are TGTGCCAGCATACTCCAGGGGGCCGGAGAGACCCAGTACTTC.